Each of the 20 T cell receptor beta chains below was sequenced from the same sample in a study of blood T cell repertoires in COVID-19. Sequenced by immunoSEQ multiplex PCR; TCRdb stores in-frame clones only, minus some. The data hold 300,000 to 400,000 clones, with 83% observed a single time. Sample: peripheral blood. The source of these receptors is a man in his thirties or forties with active or convalescent COVID-19.

The chain joins TRBV29-1 to TRBJ2-1, with a tentative D call TRBD2 (5 bases). Germline V lookup: CDR1 SQVTM, CDR2 ANQGSEA. The CDR3 has 15 residues. V was cut by 5 bases and J by 10 bases, with 24 bases left in between. This CDR3 reads CSVSPFEGGSNEQFF. CDR3 in DNA: TGCAGCGTTAGCCCCTTCGAGGGCGGATCTAACGAGCAGTTCTTC.

V and J are TRBV4-1 and TRBJ2-5, with D maybe TRBD2 (6 bases). The ends were cut back, 4 bases at V and 2 bases at J, with 8 bases in the middle. CDR3 size: 13 residues. Germline V gene lookup returns CDR1 MGHRA and CDR2 YSYEKL. The CDR3 reads CASSLREQETQYF. DNA of the CDR3: TGCGCCAGCAGCCTCCGGGAGCAAGAGACCCAGTACTTC.

This chain links TRBV5-1 with TRBJ2-5; 12 bases are a match to TRBD2. From germline, CDR1 is SGHRS and CDR2 YFSETQ. The CDR3 runs 14 residues. Germline trimming cut 7 bases from V and 3 bases from J; bases unmatched to any gene: 4. The CDR3, as DNA: TGCGCCAGCCGGTCTAGCGGGAGGGAAGAGACCCAGTACTTC. Residues: CASRSSGREETQYF.

The chain combines TRBV28 with TRBJ2-1; 8 nucleotides line up with TRBD2. CDR1 MDHEN and CDR2 SYDVKM come from the germline V gene. This CDR3 has 15 residues. Trimming cost V 3 bases and J 7 bases; bases outside gene matches: 8. The CDR3 DNA follows: TGTGCCAGCAGTTTTGTGGCGGGAGGTCGAAATGAGCAGTTCTTC. As protein: CASSFVAGGRNEQFF.

V is TRBV5-5 and J is TRBJ1-5; D not certain. V shed 1 base and J shed 1 base, with 6 bases lying between them. Germline V lookup: CDR1 SGHKS, CDR2 YYEKEE (reference sequence). The CDR3 is 14 amino acids. This chain's CDR3 is CASSLMESNQPQHF. The CDR3 region has the DNA TGTGCCAGCAGCTTGATGGAGAGCAATCAGCCCCAGCATTTT.

The chain has TRBV11-3 and TRBJ2-7, with D maybe TRBD1 (6 bases). The CDR3 spans 13 residues. V was clipped by 5 bases and J by 3 bases, with 11 bases between them. The germline CDR1 and CDR2 sequences are SGHNT and YENEEA. Here the CDR3 reads CASSQDRNYEQYF. Here the CDR3 DNA reads TGTGCCAGCAGCCAGGACAGAAACTACGAGCAGTACTTC.

The genes are TRBV5-4 and TRBJ2-7, with TRBD1 as a possible D gene (6 bases). Trimming shortened V by 4 bases and J by 0 bases, and 14 bases separated the two germline ends. Germline V gives CDR1 SGHNT, CDR2 YYREEE (reference sequence). The CDR3 loop spans 15 amino acids. The CDR3 loop reads CASSEEQGYSYEQYF. CDR3 sequence (DNA): TGTGCCAGCAGCGAAGAACAGGGTTACTCCTACGAGCAGTACTTC.

V usage is TRBV7-2 and J usage is TRBJ2-7; the D gene is possibly TRBD1 (5 bases). Germline values: CDR1 SGHTA, CDR2 FQGNSA. The CDR3 sequence is 16 residues long. V lost 1 base and J lost 0, with 13 bases in between. The CDR3 nucleotides read TGTGCCAGCAGCTTAGACGCGTGGGGCGGCTCCTACGAGCAGTACTTC. It is translated as CASSLDAWGGSYEQYF.

The chain links TRBV5-5 to TRBJ1-2; 7 nucleotides line up with TRBD1. This CDR3 region has 13 residues. Germline CDR1 reads SGHKS; CDR2 reads YYEKEE (reference sequence). J was trimmed by 7 bases and V by 5 bases; bases with no gene match: 8. CDR3 amino acids: CASRITGVGGYTF. As DNA, the CDR3 is TGTGCCAGCAGGATTACAGGGGTTGGTGGCTACACCTTC.

The V call is TRBV28, the J call TRBJ2-1, with a weak D call TRBD2 (5 bases). Deletions cut 1 base from V and 12 bases from J, with 13 bases between. Germline-derived CDR1 and CDR2 are MDHEN and SYDVKM. The CDR3 runs to 13 residues. The CDR3 loop is CASSLFSGSWQFF. The CDR3 DNA reads as TGTGCCAGCAGTTTATTTAGTGGGAGTTGGCAGTTCTTC.

This clone was seen repeatedly, ten times or more. V usage is TRBV28 and J usage is TRBJ1-5; D is ambiguous. V lost 6 bases and J 0 bases, leaving 12 bases between the germline ends. Germline CDR1 MDHEN, CDR2 SYDVKM. This CDR3 comprises 15 residues. The CDR3 coding sequence is TGTGCCAGCAGCTCCGGACTGATTAGCAATCAGCCCCAGCATTTT. This translates into CASSSGLISNQPQHF. Full variable domain (outside the CDR3, taken from reference TRBV28 and TRBJ1-5): DVKVTQSSRYLVKRTGEKVFLECVQDMDHENMFWYRQDPGLGLRLIYFSYDVKMKEKGDIPEGYSVSREKKERFSLILESASTNQTSMYLCASSSGLISNQPQHFGDGTRLSIL.

A single count supports this clone. V usage is TRBV19 and J usage is TRBJ1-5, with 12 bases aligning to TRBD1. The germline V gene encodes CDR1 LNHDA and CDR2 SQIVND (reference sequence). The CDR3 spans 15 residues. V was pared by 6 bases and J by 3 bases, with 3 bases of the junction left unmatched. CDR3 loop: CASSRDRGHNQPQHF. CDR3 coding DNA: TGTGCCAGTAGCCGGGACAGGGGGCACAATCAGCCCCAGCATTTT. Variable domain in full (rest from reference TRBV19 and TRBJ1-5): DGGITQSPKYLFRKEGQNVTLSCEQNLNHDAMYWYRQDPGQGLRLIYYSQIVNDFQKGDIAEGYSVSREKKESFPLTVTSAQKNPTAFYLCASSRDRGHNQPQHFGDGTRLSIL.

This clone was recorded at least ten times. The rearrangement joins TRBV2 to TRBJ1-6, with 8 positions matching TRBD1. Germline V CDR1 and CDR2: SNHLY, FYNNEI. This CDR3 is built from 14 residues. J lost 8 bases, V lost 7 bases, and 7 bases had no gene match. DNA of the CDR3: TGTGCCAGCAATCTCAGGGGGCCGGATTCACCCCTCCACTTT. Its translation is CASNLRGPDSPLHF. The full variable domain, with the rest looked up from reference TRBV2 and TRBJ1-6, is EPEVTQTPSHQVTQMGQEVILRCVPISNHLYFYWYRQILGQKVEFLVSFYNNEISEKSEIFDDQFSVERPDGSNFTLKIRSTKLEDSAMYFCASNLRGPDSPLHFGNGTRLTVT.

This clone came up a few times. The chain carries TRBV28 and TRBJ1-5; no clear D gene. This CDR3 contains 15 residues. Germline CDR1 is MDHEN and CDR2 is SYDVKM. V dropped 6 bases and J dropped 2 bases, with 14 bases sitting between them. CDR3 protein: CASRKWLHGNQPQHF. The CDR3 nucleotides read TGTGCCAGCAGAAAATGGCTTCATGGCAATCAGCCCCAGCATTTT.

This clone appeared a few times. This rearrangement joins TRBV12-5 to TRBJ2-3, with D uncertain. There are 13 residues in the CDR3. Trimming cost V 0 bases and J 2 bases, with 3 bases left between them. The germline gives CDR1 LGHNT, CDR2 FRNRAP. The CDR3 coding sequence is TGTGCTAGTGGTTTGGTACACACAGATACGCAGTATTTT. The encoded protein is CASGLVHTDTQYF.

This sequence joins TRBV3-1 (or the pseudogene TRBV3-2) and TRBJ1-1, with D perhaps matching TRBD1 (6 bases). Germline V gene data show CDR1 as LGHDT and CDR2 as YNNKEL (reference sequence). V dropped 4 bases and J dropped 8 bases, with 14 bases sitting between them. The length of the CDR3 is 13 residues. As DNA, the CDR3 is TGTGCCAGCAGCCCCAACAGGGTTGGAGAAGCTTTCTTT. This translates into CASSPNRVGEAFF.

The chain couples TRBV4-1 to TRBJ1-1, with 7 nucleotides matching TRBD1. CDR1 and CDR2 from the germline V gene are MGHRA and YSYEKL. The CDR3 runs 18 residues. Losses at the gene ends were 4 bases for V and 2 bases for J; bases not matched to a gene: 16. The CDR3 bases are TGCGCCAGCAGCCCAAAGAAGACGTCGGGACAGTATAACACTGAAGCTTTCTTT. Translated: CASSPKKTSGQYNTEAFF.

This chain connects TRBV28 to TRBJ1-1, with unresolved D. This CDR3 is built from 14 residues. Germline loops: CDR1 MDHEN, CDR2 SYDVKM. Trimming shortened V by 6 bases and J by 1 base, and 12 bases separated the two germline ends. The CDR3 here is CASSAVRPNTEAFF. For the CDR3, the DNA is TGTGCCAGCAGCGCCGTCAGGCCGAACACTGAAGCTTTCTTT.

The chain has TRBV5-4 and TRBJ2-7; 12 bases match TRBD1. This CDR3 contains 16 residues. CDR1 is SGHNT, CDR2 YYREEE, per germline (reference sequence). V lost 4 bases, J lost 4 bases, and 9 bases stayed unmatched. The CDR3 DNA reads TGTGCCAGCAGCGATGTCGCGGGACAGGGGGCATACGAGCAGTACTTC. Translated: CASSDVAGQGAYEQYF.

The gene calls are TRBV7-2 and TRBJ2-3; TRBD2 matches at 7 bases. Germline lookup yields CDR1 SGHTA and CDR2 FQGNSA. CDR3 size: 13 residues. After removal of 6 bases from V and 1 base from J, the junction contained 1 base not matched to a gene. The CDR3: CASRSGGTDTQYF. The CDR3 bases are TGTGCCAGCAGAAGCGGGGGCACAGATACGCAGTATTTT.